Shown below are 12 T cell receptor beta chains from a single sample sequenced in a study of control samples from healthy donors and cancer patients. The data were produced by immunoSEQ multiplex PCR, yet TCRdb's version contains in-frame clones alone and is incomplete. The table has about 140,000 clones, less than 95% seen once; the top ten hold 5.5% to 7.5%. The sequencing sample was made of blood. The source is a man aged 18 to 29 in good health.

The V gene is TRBV6-5, the J gene TRBJ1-1, with D hard to call. Germline values: CDR1 MNHEY, CDR2 SVGAGI. V gave up 6 bases and J gave up 3 bases, with 14 bases separating them. The CDR3 is 14 amino acids. CDR3 residues: CASRLGRMDTEAFF. The CDR3 DNA sequence: TGTGCCAGCAGACTGGGTAGGATGGACACTGAAGCTTTCTTT.

The rearrangement uses TRBV4-1 and TRBJ1-4; a possible D gene is TRBD1 (5 bases). V lost 2 bases, J lost 8 bases, and 21 bases lay in between. CDR1 and CDR2 (germline): MGHRA, YSYEKL. The CDR3 is 17 residues long. CDR3 sequence reads: CASSQSLQSGREEKLFF. In DNA form, the CDR3 reads TGCGCCAGCAGCCAATCCCTCCAATCAGGGAGGGAAGAAAAACTGTTTTTT.

V is TRBV6-5 and J is TRBJ1-1; perhaps TRBD1 as D (6 bases). The germline gives CDR1 MNHEY, CDR2 SVGAGI. CDR3 length: 15 residues. The V end lost 6 bases, the J end lost 4 bases, and 18 bases lay between the germline ends. CDR3 residues: CASRSETGPGTEAFF. As DNA, the CDR3 is TGTGCCAGCAGATCGGAAACAGGGCCCGGCACTGAAGCTTTCTTT.

This clone rates as medium-sized (0.01 to 0.1%). The J gene is TRBJ1-5, the V gene TRBV5-6; D is perhaps TRBD1 (5 bases). V lost 4 bases and J lost 2, with 10 bases in between. Germline CDR1 SGHDT, CDR2 YYEEEE. The CDR3 totals 14 residues. CDR3 sequence (DNA): TGTGCCAGCAGCAAGAGGGACGGCAATCAGCCCCAGCATTTT. Amino acids: CASSKRDGNQPQHF.

V and J are TRBV6-1 and TRBJ1-5; TRBD1 agrees at 9 bases. The CDR3 covers 18 residues. Looked up from germline, CDR1 is MNHNS and CDR2 is SASEGT. J was trimmed by 6 bases and V by 2 bases; bases with no gene match: 14. The CDR3 DNA follows: TGTGCCAGCAGTGAACCACCTCTTGGAACAGGGGGCTTTCAGCCCCAGCATTTT. This codes for CASSEPPLGTGGFQPQHF.

In its sample, this clone was seen once. The rearrangement links TRBV3-1 (or the pseudogene TRBV3-2) to TRBJ2-7; D perhaps matches TRBD2 (5 bases). V was trimmed by 4 bases and J by 7 bases, leaving 20 bases between them. The CDR3 contains 15 residues. From germline, CDR1 is LGHDT and CDR2 YNNKEL (reference sequence). This CDR3 is CASSPGPWGAWEQYF. The DNA for the CDR3 is TGTGCCAGCAGCCCAGGCCCCTGGGGAGCTTGGGAGCAGTACTTC.

V is TRBV7-9 and J is TRBJ2-1; D is unclear. The CDR3 runs 15 residues. CDR1 and CDR2 from the germline V gene are SEHNR and FQNEAQ (reference sequence). V dropped 0 bases and J dropped 4 bases, with 10 bases sitting between them. In DNA, the CDR3 is TGTGCCAGCAGCTTAGCCGTTTCAATGTACAATGAGCAGTTCTTC. It is translated as CASSLAVSMYNEQFF.

This chain connects TRBV30 to TRBJ2-7; 7 positions agree with TRBD1. In germline, CDR1 is GTSNPN, CDR2 SVGIG (reference sequence). V lost 1 base to trimming and J lost 5 bases; unmatched junction nucleotides: 8. The CDR3 runs 14 residues. CDR3 residues: CAWSGLDRAHEQYF. CDR3 nucleotide sequence: TGTGCCTGGAGTGGCCTAGACAGGGCACACGAGCAGTACTTC.

The chain links TRBV4-2 to TRBJ2-3; D assignment may be TRBD1 or TRBD2 (5 bases each). Germline-derived CDR1 and CDR2 are LGHNA and YNFKEQ. The CDR3 has 17 residues. Trimming removed 2 bases at V and 0 bases at J, with 15 bases between. CDR3 sequence (DNA): TGTGCCAGCAGCCAAACGACCGGGACCACGAGCACAGATACGCAGTATTTT. Protein sequence: CASSQTTGTTSTDTQYF.

The V and J genes are TRBV3-1 (or the pseudogene TRBV3-2) and TRBJ2-2; TRBD1 might be the D (6 bases). V was clipped by 3 bases and J by 4 bases, with 12 bases between them. Germline-derived CDR1 and CDR2 are LGHDT and YNNKEL (reference sequence). The length of the CDR3 is 15 residues. The CDR3 sequence: CASSHGVGGTGELFF. In DNA, the CDR3 is TGTGCCAGCAGCCACGGAGTAGGGGGCACCGGGGAGCTGTTTTTT.

The V call is TRBV19, the J call TRBJ2-3; 7 bases agree with TRBD1. This CDR3 is built from 14 residues. Germline trimming cut 7 bases from V and 5 bases from J; bases unmatched to any gene: 9. Germline lookup yields CDR1 LNHDA and CDR2 SQIVND (reference sequence). CDR3: CASTSGTVKDTQYF. The CDR3, as DNA: TGTGCCAGTACCTCCGGGACAGTCAAAGATACGCAGTATTTT.

The rearrangement links TRBV9 to TRBJ1-6, with D unclear. This CDR3 contains 14 residues. Germline CDR1 SGDLS, CDR2 YYNGEE. The V and J ends lost 3 bases and 7 bases respectively, with 11 bases between them. This CDR3 reads CASSAGMGNSPLHF. CDR3 in DNA: TGTGCCAGCAGCGCCGGGATGGGGAATTCACCCCTCCACTTT. Looking up the rest from reference TRBV9 and TRBJ1-6 gives the full variable domain: DSGVTQTPKHLITATGQRVTLRCSPRSGDLSVYWYQQSLDQGLQFLIQYYNGEERAKGNILERFSAQQFPDLHSELNLSSLELGDSALYFCASSAGMGNSPLHFGNGTRLTVT.